Following are 31 T cell receptor beta chains from one sample sequenced in a study of blood T cell repertoires in COVID-19. Method: immunoSEQ multiplex PCR; TCRdb's copy keeps in-frame clones and lacks some. The sample records about 190,000 clones, around four fifths being singletons. Source material: peripheral blood. These receptors were obtained from a woman aged 80 or over with active or convalescent COVID-19.

The V gene is TRBV5-1, the J gene TRBJ1-6; 7 nucleotides align to TRBD1. This CDR3 spans 15 amino acids. The V gene end was trimmed by 0 bases and the J gene end by 7 bases; junction bases not matched to a gene: 4. In germline, CDR1 is SGHRS, CDR2 YFSETQ. The CDR3 protein is CASSLGGQINSPLHF. The CDR3 nucleotides read TGCGCCAGCAGCTTGGGGGGACAGATCAATTCACCCCTCCACTTT.

The rearrangement uses TRBV28 and TRBJ1-4; tentative D call: TRBD1 (5 bases). With 6 bases removed from V and 0 bases from J, the gap between germline ends came to 8 bases. Per the germline V gene, CDR1 is MDHEN and CDR2 is SYDVKM. The CDR3 is made up of 14 amino acids. DNA for the CDR3: TGTGCCAGCAGCGGGGGGGCAACTAATGAAAAACTGTTTTTT. It yields the protein CASSGGATNEKLFF.

Notes on this clone: A junction end diverges from the germline sequence, so it may reflect a read error. The chain has TRBV10-3 and TRBJ2-3; no clear D gene. CDR1 ENHRY and CDR2 SYGVKD come from the germline V gene. The CDR3 covers 13 residues. CDR3 DNA sequence: TGTGCCATCCGTGAGGTAGTGACAGATACGCAGTATTTT. Translation: CAIREVVTDTQYF.

The genes are TRBV7-8 and TRBJ2-2; 7 positions agree with TRBD1. CDR1 and CDR2 from the germline V gene are SGHVS and FQNEAQ. The CDR3 contains 14 residues. The ends lost 4 bases at V and 8 bases at J; junction bases unmatched: 7. CDR3 DNA: TGTGCCAGCAGCTACAGGACAGGCGCTGGGGAGCTGTTTTTT. Its protein is CASSYRTGAGELFF.

The gene calls are TRBV4-2 and TRBJ1-6, with D maybe TRBD1 (6 bases). The CDR3 is 15 residues long. Between the trimmed V and J ends, which lost 0 bases and 12 bases, there was a span of 15 bases. CDR1 and CDR2 from the germline V gene are LGHNA and YNFKEQ. The CDR3 region has the DNA TGTGCCAGCAGCCAAGATCACCAGGGGCCCAAACCCCTCCACTTT. Translating it yields CASSQDHQGPKPLHF.

In this sample, this clone turned up a few times. The chain uses TRBV2 and TRBJ1-6; 9 positions agree with TRBD1. Germline trimming cut 8 bases from V and 13 bases from J; bases unmatched to any gene: 12. Per germline, CDR1 SNHLY and CDR2 FYNNEI. The CDR3 covers 14 residues. CDR3 bases: TGTGCCAGCTCCCTTTTTGGACAGGGGTCTCCCCTCCACTTT. Translated: CASSLFGQGSPLHF.

V usage is TRBV6-5 and J usage is TRBJ2-5, with a weak D call TRBD2 (6 bases). This CDR3 has 15 residues. The V and J ends lost 6 bases and 5 bases respectively, with 19 bases between them. Germline V lookup: CDR1 MNHEY, CDR2 SVGAGI. CDR3 bases: TGTGCCAGCAGCTTCAGGGCCCATCGGGGGGAGACCCAGTACTTC. Protein product: CASSFRAHRGETQYF.

This chain joins TRBV28 and TRBJ2-3; D is unclear. This CDR3 has 15 residues. Per germline, CDR1 MDHEN and CDR2 SYDVKM. V lost 4 bases and J lost 0, with 11 bases in between. CDR3: CASSSPSTSTDTQYF. The CDR3 DNA follows: TGTGCCAGCAGTTCTCCGTCGACTAGCACAGATACGCAGTATTTT.

Notes on this clone: Within the sample, other DNA sequences also encode this same CDR3. The rearrangement uses TRBV10-2 and TRBJ1-2; 7 bases match TRBD1. There are 14 residues in the CDR3. The V and J ends lost 0 bases and 8 bases, in that order; junction bases with no gene match: 6. Looked up from germline, CDR1 is WSHSY and CDR2 is SAAADI. The CDR3 protein is CASSESRQGLGYTF. The CDR3 bases are TGCGCCAGCAGTGAGTCGCGACAGGGTCTAGGCTACACCTTC.

The chain carries TRBV5-8 and TRBJ2-7; 11 bases are shared with TRBD1. V dropped 4 bases and J dropped 4; count of bases not matched to a gene: 4. This CDR3 region has 14 residues. Per germline, CDR1 SGHTS and CDR2 YDEGEE. CDR3 in DNA: TGTGCCAGCAGCCAGGACAGGGGGCTATACGAGCAGTACTTC. This codes for CASSQDRGLYEQYF.

Only one count was recorded for this clone. The chain combines TRBV2 with TRBJ2-7; no reliable D call. Trimming cost V 5 bases and J 4 bases, with 6 bases left between them. The CDR3 runs 11 residues. Germline V CDR1 and CDR2: SNHLY, FYNNEI. The CDR3 coding sequence is TGTGCCAGCAGTCGGGTGTACGAGCAGTACTTC. Its protein product is CASSRVYEQYF.

The chain recombines TRBV4-3 with TRBJ2-3; the D gene is possibly TRBD1 (6 bases). The CDR3 runs 17 residues. V was pared by 0 bases and J by 0 bases, with 13 bases between. Germline CDR1 LGHNA, CDR2 YSLEER. DNA for the CDR3: TGCGCCAGCAGCCAAGATTCAGGACAGCGAAGCACAGATACGCAGTATTTT. This translates into CASSQDSGQRSTDTQYF.

The V gene is TRBV28, the J gene TRBJ1-1, with TRBD1 matching 8 bases. The germline V gene has CDR1 MDHEN and CDR2 SYDVKM. V was pared by 1 base and J by 11 bases, with 15 bases of the junction left unmatched. This CDR3 is built from 16 residues. The CDR3 DNA reads TGTGCCAGCAGTTTATTTTCAGGGGGCCGGCCTGTTGGTGCTTTCTTT. As protein: CASSLFSGGRPVGAFF.

This clone was detected many times. The chain recombines TRBV6-5 with TRBJ2-7; 8 bases are shared with TRBD2. The CDR3 consists of 14 residues. Germline V lookup: CDR1 MNHEY, CDR2 SVGAGI. J gave up 5 bases and V 6 bases, and 9 bases lay outside the gene matches. The CDR3 DNA reads as TGTGCCAGCAGAATAGCGGGGAGGTTCGACGAGCAGTACTTC. Translated, it gives CASRIAGRFDEQYF.

The V gene is TRBV5-1, the J gene TRBJ2-1; the D gene is possibly TRBD2 (5 bases). The V gene's germline CDR1 is SGHRS and CDR2 YFSETQ. Trimming stripped 4 bases from V and 8 bases from J, with 10 bases between. The CDR3 loop spans 12 amino acids. The CDR3 sequence: CASSGQRDEQFF. CDR3 nucleotides: TGCGCCAGCAGCGGCCAGAGGGATGAGCAGTTCTTC. Full variable domain (rest looked up from reference TRBV5-1 and TRBJ2-1): KAGVTQTPRYLIKTRGQQVTLSCSPISGHRSVSWYQQTPGQGLQFLFEYFSETQRNKGNFPGRFSGRQFSNSRSEMNVSTLELGDSALYLCASSGQRDEQFFGPGTRLTVL.

This chain uses TRBV5-1 with TRBJ2-5, with a weak D call TRBD2 (6 bases). From germline, CDR1 is SGHRS and CDR2 YFSETQ. Trimming took off 3 bases at V and 4 bases at J, with 10 bases between the two ends. CDR3 length: 13 residues. CDR3 nucleotide sequence: TGCGCCAGCAGCTGGGAGGAGAGAGAGACCCAGTACTTC. Translated, it gives CASSWEERETQYF.

The chain joins TRBV7-2 to TRBJ2-3; TRBD2 matches 9 bases. V was clipped by 0 bases and J by 4 bases; unmatched bases: 5. The CDR3 covers 16 residues. The germline V gene encodes CDR1 SGHTA and CDR2 FQGNSA. Here the CDR3 DNA reads TGTGCCAGCAGCTTAGCTAGCGGGGGAGACGCAGATACGCAGTATTTT. Translation gives CASSLASGGDADTQYF.

The gene calls are TRBV19 and TRBJ1-6; 8 nucleotides line up with TRBD1. The junction had 11 bases not matched to a gene; V was cut back by 7 bases and J by 9 bases. The CDR3 loop spans 15 amino acids. Germline CDR1 reads LNHDA; CDR2 reads SQIVND (reference sequence). CDR3 sequence (DNA): TGTGCCAGTAACGCGGACAGGGCGCGCGGTTCACCCCTCCACTTT. As protein: CASNADRARGSPLHF. Complete variable domain (other parts from reference TRBV19 and TRBJ1-6): DGGITQSPKYLFRKEGQNVTLSCEQNLNHDAMYWYRQDPGQGLRLIYYSQIVNDFQKGDIAEGYSVSREKKESFPLTVTSAQKNPTAFYLCASNADRARGSPLHFGNGTRLTVT.

The J gene is TRBJ1-2, the V gene TRBV5-1, with TRBD1 as a possible D gene (5 bases). The CDR3 has 13 amino acids. The V end lost 1 base, the J end lost 8 bases, and 12 bases lay between the germline ends. CDR1 SGHRS and CDR2 YFSETQ come from the germline V gene. The CDR3, as DNA: TGCGCCAGCAGCTTGAGCAGGGAAGGCGGCTACACCTTC. Encoded protein: CASSLSREGGYTF.

This clone turned up a few times. The chain has TRBV11-3 and TRBJ2-2; 9 nucleotides line up with TRBD1. CDR3 length: 15 residues. Unmatched junction bases numbered 6, after V lost 4 bases and J lost 6 bases. In germline, CDR1 is SGHNT, CDR2 YENEEA. The CDR3: CASSSGQGMSGELFF. DNA for the CDR3: TGTGCCAGCAGCTCCGGACAGGGGATGTCCGGGGAGCTGTTTTTT. Using reference TRBV11-3 and TRBJ2-2 for the parts outside the CDR3, the full variable domain is EAGVVQSPRYKIIEKKQPVAFWCNPISGHNTLYWYLQNLGQGPELLIRYENEEAVDDSQLPKDRFSAERLKGVDSTLKIQPAELGDSAVYLCASSSGQGMSGELFFGEGSRLTVL.

The chain carries TRBV5-1 and TRBJ2-2, with 9 bases aligning to TRBD1. This CDR3 contains 15 residues. Germline loops: CDR1 SGHRS, CDR2 YFSETQ. Trimming took 6 bases from V and 6 from J; bases not matched to a gene: 9. DNA for the CDR3: TGCGCCAGCACAGGAGGGACAGGGAGTGCCGGGGAGCTGTTTTTT. It codes for CASTGGTGSAGELFF.

The chain couples TRBV12-3 or TRBV12-4 to TRBJ2-3; D gene unclear. The CDR3 consists of 12 residues. Trimming took off 4 bases at V and 2 bases at J, with 4 bases between the two ends. The CDR3 DNA reads TGTGCCAGCAGTTCCGTCACAGATACGCAGTATTTT. It specifies CASSSVTDTQYF.

This clone has at least ten counts. The chain employs TRBV5-6 and TRBJ1-1; TRBD1 is a possible D gene (5 bases). CDR3 length: 16 amino acids. Germline V gene lookup returns CDR1 SGHDT and CDR2 YYEEEE. The V end was cut by 0 bases, the J end by 4 bases, with 16 bases between. For the CDR3, the DNA is TGTGCCAGCAGCTTGGTCGGGGGGAGGCGCGGCACTGAAGCTTTCTTT. Its protein is CASSLVGGRRGTEAFF.

The gene calls are TRBV6-5 and TRBJ1-2; 9 nucleotides agree with TRBD1. V shed 6 bases and J 4 bases; nucleotides not matched to a gene: 3. CDR3 length: 13 residues. Germline CDR1 MNHEY, CDR2 SVGAGI. As DNA, the CDR3 is TGTGCCAGCAGGGGGACAGGGACCTATGGCTACACCTTC. As protein: CASRGTGTYGYTF.

The chain employs TRBV5-1 and TRBJ1-2; no firm D call. The CDR3 runs 14 residues. Germline assignment: CDR1 SGHRS and CDR2 YFSETQ. The ends were cut back, 3 bases at V and 3 bases at J, with 12 bases in the middle. CDR3 sequence (DNA): TGCGCCAGCAGCTCGACGGGGAGGGACTATGGCTACACCTTC. Protein product: CASSSTGRDYGYTF. Supplemented by reference TRBV5-1 and TRBJ1-2, the full variable domain reads KAGVTQTPRYLIKTRGQQVTLSCSPISGHRSVSWYQQTPGQGLQFLFEYFSETQRNKGNFPGRFSGRQFSNSRSEMNVSTLELGDSALYLCASSSTGRDYGYTFGSGTRLTVV.

The V call is TRBV18, the J call TRBJ2-3, with 8 bases aligning to TRBD2. With V trimmed by 0 bases and J by 2 bases, 4 bases remained unmatched. The CDR3 runs 16 residues. The germline V gene encodes CDR1 KGHSH and CDR2 LQKENI. CDR3 sequence reads: CASSPPERGNTDTQYF. The CDR3 bases are TGTGCCAGCTCACCACCCGAGCGGGGGAACACAGATACGCAGTATTTT.

The V and J genes are TRBV18 and TRBJ1-1, with a tentative D call TRBD1 (6 bases). Trimming cost V 4 bases and J 4 bases, with 16 bases left between them. The CDR3 length is 15 residues. CDR1 and CDR2 (germline): KGHSH, LQKENI. The CDR3 spells CASSQNRDEVTEAFF. The CDR3, as DNA: TGTGCCAGCTCACAAAACAGGGACGAGGTCACTGAAGCTTTCTTT.

The chain couples TRBV6-2 or TRBV6-3 to TRBJ1-1; D possibly corresponds to TRBD1 (5 bases). V lost 6 bases, J lost 1 base, and 9 bases lay in between. This CDR3 is built from 13 residues. CDR1 and CDR2 from the germline V gene are MNHEY and SVGEGT. CDR3 residues: CASSTQGNTEAFF. The CDR3 nucleotides read TGTGCCAGCAGCACTCAGGGGAACACTGAAGCTTTCTTT.

The chain is built from TRBV28 and TRBJ1-5, with a tentative D call TRBD1 (5 bases). V lost 7 bases and J lost 0, with 16 bases in between. This CDR3 region has 16 residues. Germline V gene lookup returns CDR1 MDHEN and CDR2 SYDVKM. CDR3 region: CASTGDRLYSNQPQHF. CDR3 sequence (DNA): TGTGCCAGCACCGGAGACAGACTTTATAGCAATCAGCCCCAGCATTTT.

In its sample, this clone was seen once. This rearrangement joins TRBV5-4 to TRBJ1-2; D uncertain. The CDR3 extends over 17 amino acids. Germline values: CDR1 SGHNT, CDR2 YYREEE (reference sequence). V was pared by 4 bases and J by 5 bases, with 24 bases between. CDR3 DNA: TGTGCCAGCAGCCCGGGTGGAGGCCAACGGATGGGGTATGGCTACACCTTC. As protein: CASSPGGGQRMGYGYTF.

This clone appeared a few times. V gene TRBV12-3 or TRBV12-4 combines with J gene TRBJ2-2; D gene ambiguous. With 1 base removed from V and 4 bases from J, the gap between germline ends came to 4 bases. The CDR3 has 13 residues. The CDR3 region has the DNA TGTGCCAGCAGTTTAGTAATCACCGGGGAGCTGTTTTTT. Its translation: CASSLVITGELFF.